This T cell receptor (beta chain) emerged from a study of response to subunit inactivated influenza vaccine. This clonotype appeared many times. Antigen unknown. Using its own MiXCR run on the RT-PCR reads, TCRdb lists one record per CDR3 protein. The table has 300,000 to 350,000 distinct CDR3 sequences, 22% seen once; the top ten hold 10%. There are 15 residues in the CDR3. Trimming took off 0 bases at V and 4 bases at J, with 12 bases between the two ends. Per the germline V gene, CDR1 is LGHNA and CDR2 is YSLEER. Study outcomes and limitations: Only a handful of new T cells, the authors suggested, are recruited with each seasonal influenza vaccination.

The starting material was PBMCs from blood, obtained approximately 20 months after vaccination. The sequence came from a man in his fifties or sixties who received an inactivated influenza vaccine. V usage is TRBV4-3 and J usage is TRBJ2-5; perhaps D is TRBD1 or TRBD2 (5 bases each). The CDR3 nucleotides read TGCGCCAGCAGCCAAGATGTGGCAGGGAGAGAGACCCAGTACTTC. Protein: CASSQDVAGRETQYF.